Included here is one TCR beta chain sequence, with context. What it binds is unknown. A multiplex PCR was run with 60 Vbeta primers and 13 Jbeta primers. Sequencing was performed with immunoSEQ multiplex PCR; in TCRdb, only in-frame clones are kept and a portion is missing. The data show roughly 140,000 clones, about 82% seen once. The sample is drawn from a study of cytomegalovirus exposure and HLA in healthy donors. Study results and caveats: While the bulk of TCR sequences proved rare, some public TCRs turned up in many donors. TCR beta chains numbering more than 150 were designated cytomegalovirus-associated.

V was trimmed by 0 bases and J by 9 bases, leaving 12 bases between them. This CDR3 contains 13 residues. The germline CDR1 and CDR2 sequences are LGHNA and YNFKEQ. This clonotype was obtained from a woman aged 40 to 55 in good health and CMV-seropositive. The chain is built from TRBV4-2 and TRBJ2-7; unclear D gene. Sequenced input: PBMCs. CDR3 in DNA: TGTGCCAGCAGCCAAGATGAAATCCGGAGGCAGTACTTC. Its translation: CASSQDEIRRQYF.